This T cell receptor beta chain emerged from a study of blood T cell repertoires in COVID-19. About the study: Samples taken during acute and convalescent COVID-19 were collected in the United States, Italy and Spain. Sources were T cells, B-cell-depleted T cells, or PBMCs; the material itself was cDNA or gDNA.

Original handling: Estimated nucleated cell counts came from reference gene primer amplification. Measured with immunoSEQ multiplex PCR; TCRdb has only the in-frame clones, and not every one. D and trimming were read from the DNA, whereas the V and J calls and clone size are those reported in that table. The table lists about 26,000 clones, nearly 90% of them singletons. Germline V CDR1 and CDR2: SGHAT, FQNNGV. With 5 bases clipped from V and 3 bases from J, the junction kept 10 bases outside the gene matches. This CDR3 is built from 16 residues. The TCR originated in a man between 65 and 85 years old with acute or convalescent COVID-19. Sequencing input: peripheral blood. This chain uses TRBV11-2 with TRBJ2-3, with 8 bases identical to TRBD1. The CDR3 here is CASSGLGTGKTDTQYF. The CDR3 region has the DNA TGTGCCAGCAGCGGCCTTGGGACAGGCAAAACAGATACGCAGTATTTT.